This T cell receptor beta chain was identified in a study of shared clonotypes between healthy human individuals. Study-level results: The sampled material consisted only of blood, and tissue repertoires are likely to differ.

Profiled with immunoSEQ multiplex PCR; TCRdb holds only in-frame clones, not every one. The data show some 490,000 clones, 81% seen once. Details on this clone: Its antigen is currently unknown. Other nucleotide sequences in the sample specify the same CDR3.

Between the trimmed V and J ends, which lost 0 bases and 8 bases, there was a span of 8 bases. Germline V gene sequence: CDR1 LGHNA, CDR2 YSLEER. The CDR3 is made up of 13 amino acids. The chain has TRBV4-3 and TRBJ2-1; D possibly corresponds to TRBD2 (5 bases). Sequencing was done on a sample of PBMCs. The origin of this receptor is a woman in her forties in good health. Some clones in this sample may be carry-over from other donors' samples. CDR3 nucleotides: TGCGCCAGCAGCCAAGATTTGCGGGATGAGCAGTTCTTC. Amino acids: CASSQDLRDEQFF.